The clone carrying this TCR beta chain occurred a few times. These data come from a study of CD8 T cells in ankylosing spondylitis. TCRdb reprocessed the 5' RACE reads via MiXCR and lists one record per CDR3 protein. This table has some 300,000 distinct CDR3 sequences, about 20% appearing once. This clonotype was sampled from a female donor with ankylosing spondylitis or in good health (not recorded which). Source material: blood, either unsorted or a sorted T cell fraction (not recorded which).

The CDR3 sequence: CASSHRLAGDDTQYF. The CDR3 DNA is TGTGCCAGCAGCCACAGACTAGCGGGAGATGATACGCAGTATTTT. The chain is built from TRBV14 and TRBJ2-3; 12 positions agree with TRBD2. CDR3 length equals 15 residues. V lost 3 bases, J lost 6 bases, and 4 bases stayed unmatched. CDR1 is SGHDN, CDR2 FVKESK, per germline.